The rows below give T cell receptor beta chains drawn from one sample of a study of response to subunit inactivated influenza vaccine. TCRdb redid the calling of the RT-PCR reads with MiXCR, one entry per CDR3 protein. The sample lists 500,000 to 600,000 distinct CDR3 sequences, more than 15% seen once, with less than 4% in the top ten. Here the sequenced sample was CD4+ T cells sorted from PBMCs, taken around 2 years after vaccination. These receptor sequences come from a man aged 50 to 69 who received an inactivated influenza vaccine. The CDR3 runs from the conserved cysteine through the conserved F or W. D genes are given only for firm matches. Only some rows state a clone size, as once, few, many or a class for expanded clones.

v_gene	d_gene	abundance	j_gene	CDR3nt	CDR3aa
TRBV5-6	TRBD2	-	TRBJ2-7	TGTGCCAGCAGCTTCCGCGGGACTAGTCGGGTCTACGAGCAGTACTTC	CASSFRGTSRVYEQYF
TRBV28	-	-	TRBJ1-6	TGTGCCAGCAGTTTAAGGGACGGACTCTCCTATAATTCACCCCTCCACTTT	CASSLRDGLSYNSPLHF
TRBV29-1	-	-	TRBJ1-2	TGCAGCGTTGCGGTCAGCTCCTTCTATGGCTACACCTTC	CSVAVSSFYGYTF
TRBV28	TRBD1	few	TRBJ2-3	TGTGCCAGCACTAGGGACAGGGTTGGAGATACGCAGTATTTT	CASTRDRVGDTQYF
TRBV7-2	-	few	TRBJ2-5	TGTGCCAGCAGCCGATCGTCGGGGGCCAAGGAGACCCAGTACTTC	CASSRSSGAKETQYF
TRBV20-1	-	many	TRBJ2-7	TGCAGTGCTAGACGCGGTGGGTACGAGCAGTACTTC	CSARRGGYEQYF
TRBV7-2	-	-	TRBJ1-1	TGTGCCAGCAGTGGGGTGGAGAACACTGAAGCTTTCTTT	CASSGVENTEAFF
TRBV20-1	-	-	TRBJ1-1	TGCAGTGCTAGAGATCATCTGTCGTACACTGAAGCTTTCTTT	CSARDHLSYTEAFF
TRBV29-1	-	-	TRBJ2-3	TGCAGCGTTGAGAGGGTGCGGCCCACAGATACGCAGTATTTT	CSVERVRPTDTQYF
TRBV10-3	TRBD1	few	TRBJ1-2	TGTGCCATCAGTGACCAAGGGACAGACTATGGCTACACCTTC	CAISDQGTDYGYTF
TRBV10-3	-	-	TRBJ1-5	TGTGCCACGGGGGACATGAATCAGCCCCAGCATTTT	CATGDMNQPQHF
TRBV5-1	TRBD2	-	TRBJ2-1	TGCGCCAGCAGCCTCCTGACTAGCGGGGCGGTAACTGAGCAGTTCTTC	CASSLLTSGAVTEQFF
TRBV5-1	TRBD2	few	TRBJ2-2	TGCGCCAGCAGCTTTTGGACTAGCGGGAACACCGGGGAGCTGTTTTTT	CASSFWTSGNTGELFF
TRBV10-3	-	-	TRBJ2-7	TGTGCCACCGGACAAGTCTTTTACGAGCAGTACTTC	CATGQVFYEQYF
TRBV20-1	TRBD2	few	TRBJ2-7	TGCAGTGCTAGAGACGTACGGGGGGGCCTTAGCGAGCAGTACTTC	CSARDVRGGLSEQYF
TRBV4-1	-	-	TRBJ2-5	TGCGCCAGCAGCCGCACTTTTAACCGGGACAACCAAGAGACCCAGTACTTC	CASSRTFNRDNQETQYF
TRBV12-3/TRBV12-4	-	-	TRBJ1-3	TGTGCCAGCAGTTTAAATAGGGGCAGAAGGGGAAACACCATATATTTT	CASSLNRGRRGNTIYF
TRBV5-1	-	many	TRBJ2-7	TGCGCCAGCAGCTTGGAAGGCCCTAGGAAAGGGGCCCACTACGAGCAGTACTTC	CASSLEGPRKGAHYEQYF
TRBV7-2	TRBD2	few	TRBJ2-3	TGTGCCAGCAGCTTAGCGCTGACGGGGGGGGGCACAGATACGCAGTATTTT	CASSLALTGGGTDTQYF
TRBV12-3/TRBV12-4	-	few	TRBJ1-1	TGTGCCAGCAGTTCCTATGTTGAAGCTTTCTTT	CASSSYVEAFF
TRBV7-3	-	-	TRBJ2-2	TGTGCCAGCAGCGATAGCGGGAACACCGGGGAGCTGTTTTTT	CASSDSGNTGELFF
TRBV5-1	TRBD1	few	TRBJ2-2	TGCGCCAGCAGCCCTAGACAGGGGCACGGGGAGCTGTTTTTT	CASSPRQGHGELFF
TRBV11-1	TRBD1	-	TRBJ2-2	TGTGCCAGCAGCCAAGGACAGGGGAACACCGGGGAGCTGTTTTTT	CASSQGQGNTGELFF
TRBV7-6	TRBD1	few	TRBJ2-3	TGTGCCAGCAGCCAAGCTCCGGGACAGAACACAGATACGCAGTATTTT	CASSQAPGQNTDTQYF
TRBV5-1	-	-	TRBJ2-5	TGCGCCAGCAGCTCCCAGCCCACCAAAGAGACCCAGTACTTC	CASSSQPTKETQYF
TRBV28	-	-	TRBJ1-2	TGTGCCAGCAGGGGGCCGGCAGATCCAGGCGGCTACACCTTC	CASRGPADPGGYTF
TRBV20-1	-	-	TRBJ1-4	TGCAGTGCTAGGGACGGGGCTTGGGGTGAAAAACTGTTTTTT	CSARDGAWGEKLFF
TRBV28	-	-	TRBJ1-1	TGTGCCAGCAGTTATGAAGCTTTCTTT	CASSYEAFF
TRBV12-3/TRBV12-4	-	-	TRBJ2-2	TGTGCCAGCAGTTTGCGACTGGGCGGGGAGCTGTTTTTT	CASSLRLGGELFF
TRBV5-5	-	few	TRBJ2-2	TGTGCCAGCAGTTCCCGCGGGGGCTGGGACACCGGGGAGCTGTTTTTT	CASSSRGGWDTGELFF
TRBV10-3	TRBD1	few	TRBJ1-2	TGTGCCATCAGCGGACAGGGGGCGATCTATGGCTACACCTTC	CAISGQGAIYGYTF
TRBV28	-	-	TRBJ2-7	TGTGCCAGCAGACCCTACCTAGGGTACTCCTCCTACGAGCAGTACTTC	CASRPYLGYSSYEQYF
TRBV12-3/TRBV12-4	-	few	TRBJ2-1	TGTGCCAGCAGTCTCCACGTGGGGGAGTCCTACAATGAGCAGTTCTTC	CASSLHVGESYNEQFF
TRBV5-1	-	-	TRBJ2-5	TGCGCCAGCAGCTTCGAGGGGGGGTCGGAGACCCAGTACTTC	CASSFEGGSETQYF
TRBV7-2	-	few	TRBJ1-1	TGTGCCAGCAGCTTATTCCTAGTGAACACTGAAGCTTTCTTT	CASSLFLVNTEAFF
TRBV20-1	TRBD1	-	TRBJ2-7	TGCAGTGCCCCCCGACCAGGGGGCGGCTTCGACGAGCAGTACTTC	CSAPRPGGGFDEQYF
TRBV7-8	TRBD1	-	TRBJ2-7	TGTGCCAGCAGCTTCTGGGACAGTTTCCAGAGCTCCTACGAGCAGTACTTC	CASSFWDSFQSSYEQYF
TRBV28	-	few	TRBJ1-2	TGTGCCAGCAGTCTTACCGCACAGCGGAACTATGGCTACACCTTC	CASSLTAQRNYGYTF
TRBV7-2	-	few	TRBJ2-1	TGTGCCAGCAGCTTTGTAGGGCGATGGGGTGAGCAGTTCTTC	CASSFVGRWGEQFF
TRBV4-3	TRBD1	-	TRBJ1-2	TGCGCCAGCAGCCAAGAAGGGGACAGGCGCGGTGGCTACACCTTC	CASSQEGDRRGGYTF
TRBV4-1	-	-	TRBJ2-3	TGCGCCAGCAGCCCCACAGGGCAGGAGGGAGATACGCAGTATTTT	CASSPTGQEGDTQYF
TRBV7-9	-	few	TRBJ1-1	TGTGCCAGCAGCTTAGCGCAGGGAGTGGCTTTCTTT	CASSLAQGVAFF
TRBV28	TRBD2	many	TRBJ2-3	TGTGCCAGCAGTTTCTTTCGGACTAGCGGGAGGGACGACCAGGATACGCAGTATTTT	CASSFFRTSGRDDQDTQYF
TRBV14	TRBD1	-	TRBJ2-5	TGTGCCAGCAGCCGGGGGACAGGGTTGTACCAAGAGACCCAGTACTTC	CASSRGTGLYQETQYF
TRBV5-1	-	few	TRBJ2-6	TGCGCCAGCAGCCCCCAGGCATCCTCTGGGGCCAACGTCCTGACTTTC	CASSPQASSGANVLTF
TRBV20-1	TRBD2	few	TRBJ2-3	TGCAGTGCTACCGGAGTGGTAGCGGGGCCGGGGGATACGCAGTATTTT	CSATGVVAGPGDTQYF
TRBV28	TRBD2	few	TRBJ2-7	TGTGCCAGCAGTTTCGGCGGGAGGGCTACCTACGAGCAGTACTTC	CASSFGGRATYEQYF
TRBV7-2	-	many	TRBJ1-5	TGTGCCAGCAGCTTAGTAGACGGTAGGCCCCAGCATTTT	CASSLVDGRPQHF